This TCR beta chain was profiled in a study of CXCR3-negative and CXCR3-positive naive CD8 T cells. Study observations and caveats: Whereas memory cells differed, naive CXCR3-negative and CXCR3-positive cells shared similar TRBV-TRBJ usage.

This CDR3 is 15 amino acids long. Per germline, CDR1 SQVTM and CDR2 ANQGSEA. As to this clonotype: The target antigen is unknown.

TRB cDNA libraries were made by UMI-labeled 5' RACE. TCRdb reprocessed the 5' RACE reads, keeping one entry per CDR3 protein, no DNA. The table for this sample gives 45,000 to 55,000 distinct CDR3 sequences. The chain uses TRBV29-1 and TRBJ1-1. What was sequenced was memory CD8+ T cells from blood. The clonotype originates from a human donor in good health. Some clones in this sample may be carry-over from other donors' samples. The CDR3 protein is CSVDPHSGMNTEAFF.